Following are 2 T cell receptor beta chains from one sample sequenced in a study of blood T cells in healthy people across ages. PCR was performed a second time for about 6 to 12 cycles using a sample-barcoded 5' primer and a J-beta primer mix. TCRdb used MiXCR to reprocess the 5' RACE reads, holding one entry per CDR3 protein. The sample carries around 1.5 million distinct CDR3 sequences, approximately 59% recorded once. Sequenced input: blood. The receptors here all came from a man between 18 and 35 years old in good health.

The sample holds a few counts of this clonotype. The rearrangement links TRBV3-1 to TRBJ1-2; no clear D gene. The CDR3 spans 15 residues. Trimming took 3 bases from V and 1 from J, leaving 12 bases between them. Germline lookup yields CDR1 LGHDT and CDR2 YNNKEL (reference sequence). The CDR3 sequence is CASSQGAQHNYGYTF. CDR3 sequence (DNA): TGTGCCAGCAGCCAGGGAGCCCAGCATAACTATGGCTACACCTTC.

In this sample, this clonotype turned up once. A much larger clone sits a single nucleotide away, making a read error possible. The genes are TRBV4-3 and TRBJ2-4; 9 bases are a match to TRBD2. Germline CDR1 and CDR2: LGHNA and YSLEER. With 1 base clipped from V and 15 bases from J, the junction kept 10 bases outside the gene matches. CDR3 length equals 14 residues. The DNA of the CDR3 is TGCGCCAGCAGCCAAGGACTAGCGGTCTACGAGCGGTACTTC. Residues: CASSQGLAVYERYF.